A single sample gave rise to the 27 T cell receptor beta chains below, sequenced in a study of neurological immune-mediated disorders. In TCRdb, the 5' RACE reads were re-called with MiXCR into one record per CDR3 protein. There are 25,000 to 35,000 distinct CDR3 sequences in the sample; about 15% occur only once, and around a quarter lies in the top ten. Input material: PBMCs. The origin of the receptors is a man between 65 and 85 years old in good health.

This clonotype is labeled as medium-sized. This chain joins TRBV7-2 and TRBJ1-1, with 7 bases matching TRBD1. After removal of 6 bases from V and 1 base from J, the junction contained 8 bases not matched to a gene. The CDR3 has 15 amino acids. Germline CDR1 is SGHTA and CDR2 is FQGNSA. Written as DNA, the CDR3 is TGTGCCAGCAGTAGAGGGGGCGCGGGGAACACTGAAGCTTTCTTT. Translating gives CASSRGGAGNTEAFF.

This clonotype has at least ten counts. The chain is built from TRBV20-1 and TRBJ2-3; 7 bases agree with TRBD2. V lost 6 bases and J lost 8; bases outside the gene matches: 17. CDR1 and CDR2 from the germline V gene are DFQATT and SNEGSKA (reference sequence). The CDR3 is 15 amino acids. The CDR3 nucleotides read TGCAGTGCGACTCCTACTAGCGTAGCTCGATCTACGCAGTATTTT. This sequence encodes CSATPTSVARSTQYF.

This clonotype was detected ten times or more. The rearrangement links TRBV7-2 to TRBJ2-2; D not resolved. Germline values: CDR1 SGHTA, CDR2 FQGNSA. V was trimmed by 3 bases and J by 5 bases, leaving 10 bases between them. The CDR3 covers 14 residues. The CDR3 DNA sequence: TGTGCCAGCAGCTTCAGCACGAGGACCGGGGAGCTGTTTTTT. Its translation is CASSFSTRTGELFF.

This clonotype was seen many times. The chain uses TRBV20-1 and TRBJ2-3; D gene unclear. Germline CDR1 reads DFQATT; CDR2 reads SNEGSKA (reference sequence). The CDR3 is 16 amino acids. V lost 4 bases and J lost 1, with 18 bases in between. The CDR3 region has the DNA TGCAGTGCTACCGATCTATTCAGCGCAGGCACAGATACGCAGTATTTT. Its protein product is CSATDLFSAGTDTQYF.

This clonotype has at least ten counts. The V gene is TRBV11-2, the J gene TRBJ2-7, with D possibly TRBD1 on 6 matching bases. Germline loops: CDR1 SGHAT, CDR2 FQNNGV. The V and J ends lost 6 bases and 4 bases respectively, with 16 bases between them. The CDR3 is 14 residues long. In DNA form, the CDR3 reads TGTGCCAGCAGTCCAACAGGGTTTCAGTACGAGCAGTACTTC. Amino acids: CASSPTGFQYEQYF. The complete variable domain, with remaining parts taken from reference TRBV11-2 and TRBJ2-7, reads EAGVAQSPRYKIIEKRQSVAFWCNPISGHATLYWYQQILGQGPKLLIQFQNNGVVDDSQLPKDRFSAERLKGVDSTLKIQPAKLEDSAVYLCASSPTGFQYEQYFGPGTRLTVT.

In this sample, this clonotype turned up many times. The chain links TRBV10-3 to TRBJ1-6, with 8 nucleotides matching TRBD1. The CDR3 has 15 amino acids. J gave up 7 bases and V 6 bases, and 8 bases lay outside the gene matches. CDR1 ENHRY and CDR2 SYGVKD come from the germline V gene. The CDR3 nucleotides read TGTGCCATCAGCACATCGGACAGGGCGAATTCACCCCTCCACTTT. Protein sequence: CAISTSDRANSPLHF.

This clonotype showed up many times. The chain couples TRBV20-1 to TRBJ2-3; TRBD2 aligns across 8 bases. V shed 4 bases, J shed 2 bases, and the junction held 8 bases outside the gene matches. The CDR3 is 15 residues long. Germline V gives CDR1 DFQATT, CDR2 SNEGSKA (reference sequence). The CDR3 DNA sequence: TGCAGTGCTACGAGGGGCGGGGGGTACACAGATACGCAGTATTTT. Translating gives CSATRGGGYTDTQYF.

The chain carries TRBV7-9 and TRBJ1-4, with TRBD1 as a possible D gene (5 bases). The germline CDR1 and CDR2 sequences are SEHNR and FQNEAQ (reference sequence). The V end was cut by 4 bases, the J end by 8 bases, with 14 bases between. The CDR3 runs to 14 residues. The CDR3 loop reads CASSSQGVNEKLFF. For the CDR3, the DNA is TGTGCCAGCAGCTCCCAGGGCGTAAACGAAAAACTGTTTTTT. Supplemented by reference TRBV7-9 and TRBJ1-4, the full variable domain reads DTGVSQNPRHKITKRGQNVTFRCDPISEHNRLYWYRQTLGQGPEFLTYFQNEAQLEKSRLLSDRFSAERPKGSFSTLEIQRTEQGDSAMYLCASSSQGVNEKLFFGSGTQLSVL.

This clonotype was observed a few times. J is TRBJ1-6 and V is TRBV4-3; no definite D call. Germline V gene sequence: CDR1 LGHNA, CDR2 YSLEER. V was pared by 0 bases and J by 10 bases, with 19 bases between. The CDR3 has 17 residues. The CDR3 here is CASSQDARGGSSSPLHF. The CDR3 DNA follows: TGCGCCAGCAGCCAAGATGCCCGTGGCGGGAGTAGCTCACCCCTCCACTTT.

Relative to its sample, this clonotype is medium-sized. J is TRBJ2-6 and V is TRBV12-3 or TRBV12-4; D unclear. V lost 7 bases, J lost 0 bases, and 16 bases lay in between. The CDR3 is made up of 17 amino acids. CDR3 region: CASNKPLGSSGANVLTF. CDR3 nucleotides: TGTGCCAGCAACAAACCCCTTGGCAGCTCTGGGGCCAACGTCCTGACTTTC.

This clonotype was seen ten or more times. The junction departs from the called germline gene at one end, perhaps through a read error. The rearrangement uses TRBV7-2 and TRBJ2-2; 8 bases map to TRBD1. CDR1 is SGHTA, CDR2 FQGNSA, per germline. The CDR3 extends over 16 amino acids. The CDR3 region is CASSLARLQGAGELFF. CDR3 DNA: TGTGCCAGCAGCCTAGCCAGACTCCAGGGGGCGGGGGAGCTGTTTTTT.

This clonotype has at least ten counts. The CDR3 region has the DNA TGTGCCAGCAGCCCTGGACGGGGGGGAAGCAATCAGCCCCAGCATTTT. It specifies CASSPGRGGSNQPQHF. V gene TRBV5-6 combines with J gene TRBJ1-5, with TRBD1 as a possible D gene (5 bases). Germline assignment: CDR1 SGHDT and CDR2 YYEEEE. V was trimmed by 4 bases and J by 1 base, leaving 15 bases between them. This CDR3 spans 16 amino acids.

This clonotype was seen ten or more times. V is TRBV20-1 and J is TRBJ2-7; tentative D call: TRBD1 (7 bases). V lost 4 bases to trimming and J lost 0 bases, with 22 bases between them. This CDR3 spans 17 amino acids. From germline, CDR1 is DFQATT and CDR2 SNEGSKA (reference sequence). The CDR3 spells CSAIRETGFRSSYEQYF. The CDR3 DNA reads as TGCAGTGCTATCCGGGAGACAGGGTTTAGGAGCTCCTACGAGCAGTACTTC.

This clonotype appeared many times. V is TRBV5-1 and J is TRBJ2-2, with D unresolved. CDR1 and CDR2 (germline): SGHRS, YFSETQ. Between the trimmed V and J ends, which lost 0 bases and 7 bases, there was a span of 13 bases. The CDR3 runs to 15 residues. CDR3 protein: CASSLGSMASGELFF. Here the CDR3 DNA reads TGCGCCAGCAGCTTGGGTTCGATGGCTAGCGGGGAGCTGTTTTTT.

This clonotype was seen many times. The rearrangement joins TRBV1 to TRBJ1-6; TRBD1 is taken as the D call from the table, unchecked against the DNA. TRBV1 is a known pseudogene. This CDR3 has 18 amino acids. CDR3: CTSSLRGPLSSYNSPLHF. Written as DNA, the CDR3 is TGCACCAGCAGCCTCAGGGGGCCGTTGAGCTCCTATAATTCACCCCTCCACTTT.

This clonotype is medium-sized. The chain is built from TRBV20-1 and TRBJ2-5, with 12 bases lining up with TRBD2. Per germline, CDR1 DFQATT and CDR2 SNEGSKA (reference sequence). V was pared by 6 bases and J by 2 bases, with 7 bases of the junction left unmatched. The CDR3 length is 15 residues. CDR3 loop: CSAVPTSGGQETQYF. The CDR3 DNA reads TGCAGTGCGGTTCCGACTAGCGGGGGACAAGAGACCCAGTACTTC.

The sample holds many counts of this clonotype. The CDR3, as DNA: TGTGCCAGCAGCCAGGGGTTAGGCTATGGCTACACCTTC. It is translated as CASSQGLGYGYTF. This chain joins TRBV3-1 and TRBJ1-2; no clear D gene. CDR1 is LGHDT, CDR2 YNNKEL, per germline (reference sequence). The CDR3 loop spans 13 amino acids. V gave up 3 bases and J gave up 4 bases, with 9 bases separating them.

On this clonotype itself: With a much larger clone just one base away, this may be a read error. CDR3 protein: CASSQVPNYGYTF. The CDR3, as DNA: TGTGCCAGCAGCCAAGTTCCGAACTATGGCTACACCTTC. The rearrangement links TRBV14 to TRBJ1-2, with D unclear. V lost 1 base and J 2 bases, leaving 5 bases between the germline ends. Germline values: CDR1 SGHDN, CDR2 FVKESK. The CDR3 covers 13 residues.

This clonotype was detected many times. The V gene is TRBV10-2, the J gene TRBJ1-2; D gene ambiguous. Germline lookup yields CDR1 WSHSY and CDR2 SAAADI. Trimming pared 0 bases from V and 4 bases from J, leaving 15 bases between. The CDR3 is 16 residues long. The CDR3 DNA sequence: TGCGCCAGCAGTGAGTCGGCGACTCGATACGGCTATGGCTACACCTTC. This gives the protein CASSESATRYGYGYTF.

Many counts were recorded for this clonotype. CDR3 loop: CASSFSRLSTEAFF. Here the CDR3 DNA reads TGTGCCAGCAGTTTCTCCCGTCTCAGCACTGAAGCTTTCTTT. The V call is TRBV27, the J call TRBJ1-1, with D unclear. CDR1 and CDR2 (germline): MNHEY, SMNVEV (reference sequence). This CDR3 spans 14 amino acids. Trimming removed 3 bases at V and 4 bases at J, with 12 bases between.

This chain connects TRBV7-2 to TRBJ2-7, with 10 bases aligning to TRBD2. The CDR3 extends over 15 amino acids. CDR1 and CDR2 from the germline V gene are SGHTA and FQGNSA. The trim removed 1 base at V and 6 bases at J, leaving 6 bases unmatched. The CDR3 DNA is TGTGCCAGCAGCTTAGACGGGACTAGCGTGATCGAGCAGTACTTC. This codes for CASSLDGTSVIEQYF.

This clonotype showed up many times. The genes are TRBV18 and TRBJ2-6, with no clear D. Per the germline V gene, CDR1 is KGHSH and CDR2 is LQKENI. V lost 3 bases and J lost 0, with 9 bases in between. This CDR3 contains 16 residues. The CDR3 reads CASSPPVPSGANVLTF. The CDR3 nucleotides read TGTGCCAGCTCACCGCCAGTCCCCTCTGGGGCCAACGTCCTGACTTTC. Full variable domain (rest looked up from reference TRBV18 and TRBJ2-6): NAGVMQNPRHLVRRRGQEARLRCSPMKGHSHVYWYRQLPEEGLKFMVYLQKENIIDESGMPKERFSAEFPKEGPSILRIQQVVRGDSAAYFCASSPPVPSGANVLTFGAGSRLTVL.

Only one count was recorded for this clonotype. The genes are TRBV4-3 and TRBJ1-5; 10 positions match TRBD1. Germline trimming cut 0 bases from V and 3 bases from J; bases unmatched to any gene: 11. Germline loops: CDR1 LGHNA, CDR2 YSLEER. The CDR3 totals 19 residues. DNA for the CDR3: TGCGCCAGCAGCCAAGATCTTGATGGGACAGGGGACCCCAATCAGCCCCAGCATTTT. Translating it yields CASSQDLDGTGDPNQPQHF.

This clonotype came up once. CDR3 loop: CASSLESSYEQYF. For the CDR3, the DNA is TGTGCCAGCAGCCTCGAGAGCTCCTACGAGCAGTACTTC. The chain recombines TRBV12-3 or TRBV12-4 with TRBJ2-7, with D uncertain. This CDR3 is 13 amino acids long. Between the trimmed V and J ends, which lost 6 bases and 0 bases, there was a span of 9 bases.

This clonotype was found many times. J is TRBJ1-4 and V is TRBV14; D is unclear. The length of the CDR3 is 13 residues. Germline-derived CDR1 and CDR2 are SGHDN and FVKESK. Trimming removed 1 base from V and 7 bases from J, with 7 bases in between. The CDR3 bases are TGTGCCAGCAGCCAAGTACGCGGTGAAAAACTGTTTTTT. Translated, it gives CASSQVRGEKLFF.

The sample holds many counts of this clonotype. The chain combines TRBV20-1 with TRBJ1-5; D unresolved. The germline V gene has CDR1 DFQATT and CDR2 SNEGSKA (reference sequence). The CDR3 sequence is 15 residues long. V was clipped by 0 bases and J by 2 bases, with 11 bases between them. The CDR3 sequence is CSARDGGVGNQPQHF. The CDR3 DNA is TGCAGTGCTAGAGATGGCGGGGTGGGCAATCAGCCCCAGCATTTT.

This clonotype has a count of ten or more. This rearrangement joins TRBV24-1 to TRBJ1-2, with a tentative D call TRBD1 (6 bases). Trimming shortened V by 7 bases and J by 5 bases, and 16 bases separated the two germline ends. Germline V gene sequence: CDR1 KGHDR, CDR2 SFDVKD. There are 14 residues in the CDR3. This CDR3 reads CATRQGSMRYGYTF. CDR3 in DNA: TGTGCCACCAGACAGGGTTCTATGAGGTATGGCTACACCTTC.